Detailed here is one TCR beta chain. Trimming removed 6 bases from V and 16 bases from J; junction bases left unmatched: 10. This CDR3 is built from 12 residues. This sample is part of a study of blood T cell repertoires in COVID-19. For the study at large: Samples representing acute and convalescent COVID-19 were sourced from the United States, Italy and Spain. Sources were T cells, B-cell-depleted T cells, or PBMCs; the material itself was cDNA or gDNA.

Original processing notes: Estimation of nucleated cell counts was performed using reference gene primer amplification. TCRdb keeps only in-frame clones here, not all; method: immunoSEQ multiplex PCR. The D gene and trimming were derived from the DNA, and the V and J assignments and clone size from that table. The sample lists about 290,000 clones; 85% were seen once. The clonotype was recovered from a woman between 45 and 60 years old with active or convalescent COVID-19. The chain combines TRBV12-3 or TRBV12-4 with TRBJ2-1, with 9 bases fitting TRBD2. Sequences were obtained from peripheral blood. CDR3 sequence (DNA): TGTGCCAGCAGCCAACCCCCGGGACTAGCCTTCTTC. It specifies CASSQPPGLAFF.